The 3 T cell receptor beta chains reported below all come from one sample, sequenced in a study of T cell responses to AZD1222 COVID-19 vaccine. Some clones are missing from TCRdb's copy, which holds only in-frame ones; the method was immunoSEQ multiplex PCR. The sample holds about 140,000 clones, more than 85% seen once. Source: peripheral blood, taken on day 0 of AZD1222 vaccination. The origin of the receptors is an adult in good health.

This chain links TRBV19 with TRBJ1-1; 7 nucleotides agree with TRBD1. This CDR3 has 13 residues. Looked up from germline, CDR1 is LNHDA and CDR2 is SQIVND (reference sequence). Trimming at V came to 10 bases and at J to 0 bases, leaving 5 bases not matched to a gene. This CDR3 is CATRDSMNTEAFF. The CDR3 coding sequence is TGTGCCACCCGGGACAGCATGAACACTGAAGCTTTCTTT.

J is TRBJ2-2 and V is TRBV27; 10 bases line up with TRBD2. CDR1 and CDR2 from the germline V gene are MNHEY and SMNVEV (reference sequence). With 7 bases clipped from V and 6 bases from J, the junction kept 8 bases outside the gene matches. The CDR3 loop spans 15 amino acids. The CDR3 DNA follows: TGTGCCAGCAACCCCACTAGCGGGGTTGCCGGGGAGCTGTTTTTT. This codes for CASNPTSGVAGELFF.

The chain couples TRBV14 to TRBJ1-1, with 8 bases aligning to TRBD1. This CDR3 contains 18 residues. CDR1 SGHDN and CDR2 FVKESK come from the germline V gene. The trim removed 1 base at V and 1 base at J, leaving 11 bases unmatched. The CDR3 loop reads CASSQAPGQALWNTEAFF. The CDR3 nucleotides read TGTGCCAGCAGCCAAGCCCCGGGACAGGCCCTCTGGAACACTGAAGCTTTCTTT. Full variable domain (outside the CDR3, taken from reference TRBV14 and TRBJ1-1): EAGVTQFPSHSVIEKGQTVTLRCDPISGHDNLYWYRRVMGKEIKFLLHFVKESKQDESGMPNNRFLAERTGGTYSTLKVQPAELEDSGVYFCASSQAPGQALWNTEAFFGQGTRLTVV.